The clone carrying this T cell receptor beta chain has a count of ten or more. Its antigen remains unknown. TCRdb re-derived calls from the reads in MiXCR, one entry per CDR3 protein. The table has 700,000 to 850,000 distinct CDR3 sequences, approximately 32% seen once. The data were taken from a study of T cell repertoires in cytomegalovirus infection. CDR1 and CDR2 (germline): MNHNS, SASEGT. Deletions cut 2 bases from V and 4 bases from J, with 14 bases between. The CDR3 is 15 residues long. This chain connects TRBV6-1 to TRBJ1-1; TRBD1 might be the D (5 bases). The source was cultured CD8+ T cells from PBMCs, collected from culture after CMV antigen stimulation. This TCR was sampled from a human donor in good health (CMV status not recorded). Some clones in this sample may be carry-over from other donors' samples. CDR3 DNA sequence: TGTGCCAGCAGTGAACAGGGCCCAACGGGCACTGAAGCTTTCTTT. Translating gives CASSEQGPTGTEAFF.